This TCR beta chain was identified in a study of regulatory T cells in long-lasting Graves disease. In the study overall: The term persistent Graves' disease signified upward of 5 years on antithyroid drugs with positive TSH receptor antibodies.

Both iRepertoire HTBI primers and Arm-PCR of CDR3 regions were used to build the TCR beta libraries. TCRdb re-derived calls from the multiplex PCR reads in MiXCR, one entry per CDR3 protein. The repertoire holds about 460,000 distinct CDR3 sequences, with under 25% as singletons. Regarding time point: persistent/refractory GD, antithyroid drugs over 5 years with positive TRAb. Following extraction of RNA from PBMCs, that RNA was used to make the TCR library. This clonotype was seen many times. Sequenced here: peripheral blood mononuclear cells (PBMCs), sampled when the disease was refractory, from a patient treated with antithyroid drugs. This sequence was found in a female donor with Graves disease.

CDR3 coding DNA: TGCAGCGCGCGCAAGGTTTTGGACTATGGCTACACCTTC. Amino acid sequence: CSARKVLDYGYTF. V gene TRBV29-1 combines with J gene TRBJ1-2; no clear D gene. Trimming took off 7 bases at V and 3 bases at J, with 15 bases between the two ends. The CDR3 consists of 13 residues. Germline V CDR1 and CDR2: SQVTM, ANQGSEA.